This T cell receptor (beta chain) was captured by sequencing in a study of T cells in localized non-small cell lung cancer. Assay: immunoSEQ multiplex PCR; the TCRdb copy retains only in-frame clones and omits some. The profile covers 25,000 to 35,000 clones, with 87% appearing a single time and approximately 7.5% taken by the ten largest. CDR3 length: 15 residues. J gave up 3 bases and V 0 bases, and 4 bases lay outside the gene matches. Germline V lookup: CDR1 SGHRS, CDR2 YFSETQ. This TCR came from a male donor aged 60 or older with stage I lung adenocarcinoma. The sample consisted of peripheral blood, taken before any cancer treatment. The V and J genes are TRBV5-1 and TRBJ2-3; the match to TRBD2 covers 7 bases. The CDR3: CASSLGRGDTDTQYF. CDR3 nucleotide sequence: TGCGCCAGCAGCTTGGGACGGGGGGATACAGATACGCAGTATTTT.